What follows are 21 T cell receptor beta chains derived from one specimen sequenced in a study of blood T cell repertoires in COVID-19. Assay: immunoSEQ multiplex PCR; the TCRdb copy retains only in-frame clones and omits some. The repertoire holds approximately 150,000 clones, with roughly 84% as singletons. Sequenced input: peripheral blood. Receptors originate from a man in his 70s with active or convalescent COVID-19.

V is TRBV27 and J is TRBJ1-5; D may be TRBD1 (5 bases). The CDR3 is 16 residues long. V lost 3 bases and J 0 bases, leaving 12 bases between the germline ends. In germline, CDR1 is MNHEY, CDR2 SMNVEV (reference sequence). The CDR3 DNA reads TGTGCCAGCAGTTTGACAGCGACTCTTAGCAATCAGCCCCAGCATTTT. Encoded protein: CASSLTATLSNQPQHF.

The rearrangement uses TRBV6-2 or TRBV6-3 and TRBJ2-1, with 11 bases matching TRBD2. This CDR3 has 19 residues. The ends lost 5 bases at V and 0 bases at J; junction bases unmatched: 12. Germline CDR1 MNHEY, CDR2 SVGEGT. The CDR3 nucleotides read TGTGCCAGCAGTATCCCCGGGACTAGCGGCATCCCCTCCTACAATGAGCAGTTCTTC. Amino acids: CASSIPGTSGIPSYNEQFF.

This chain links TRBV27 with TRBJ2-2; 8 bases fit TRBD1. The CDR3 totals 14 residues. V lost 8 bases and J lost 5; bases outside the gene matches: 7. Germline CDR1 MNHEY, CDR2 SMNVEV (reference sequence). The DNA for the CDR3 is TGTGCCAGCCGGACAGGGTTGACAACCGGGGAGCTGTTTTTT. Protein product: CASRTGLTTGELFF.

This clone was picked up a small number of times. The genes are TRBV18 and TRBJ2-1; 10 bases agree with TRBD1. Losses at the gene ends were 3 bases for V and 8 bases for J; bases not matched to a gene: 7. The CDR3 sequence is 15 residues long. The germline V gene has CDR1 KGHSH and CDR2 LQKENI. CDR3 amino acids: CASSPPTGGFDEQFF. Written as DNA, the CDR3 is TGTGCCAGCTCACCCCCGACAGGGGGCTTCGATGAGCAGTTCTTC. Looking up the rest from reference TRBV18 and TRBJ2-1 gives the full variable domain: NAGVMQNPRHLVRRRGQEARLRCSPMKGHSHVYWYRQLPEEGLKFMVYLQKENIIDESGMPKERFSAEFPKEGPSILRIQQVVRGDSAAYFCASSPPTGGFDEQFFGPGTRLTVL.

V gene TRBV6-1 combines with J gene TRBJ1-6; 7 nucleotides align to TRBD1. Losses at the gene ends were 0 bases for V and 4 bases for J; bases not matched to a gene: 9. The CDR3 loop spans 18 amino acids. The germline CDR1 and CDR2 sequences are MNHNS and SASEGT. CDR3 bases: TGTGCCAGCAGTGAAGCCCTACCTGACAGGGTGTATAATTCACCCCTCCACTTT. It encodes CASSEALPDRVYNSPLHF.

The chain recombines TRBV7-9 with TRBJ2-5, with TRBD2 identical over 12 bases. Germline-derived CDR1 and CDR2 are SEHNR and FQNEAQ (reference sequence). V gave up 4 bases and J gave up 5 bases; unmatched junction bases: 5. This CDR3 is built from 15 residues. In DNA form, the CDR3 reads TGTGCCAGCAGCTCTCCTAGCGGGGGGGCGGAGACCCAGTACTTC. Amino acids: CASSSPSGGAETQYF.

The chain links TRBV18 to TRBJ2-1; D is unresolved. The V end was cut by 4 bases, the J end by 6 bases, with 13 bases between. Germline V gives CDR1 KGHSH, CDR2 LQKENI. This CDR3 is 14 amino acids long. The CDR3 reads CASSRVVGSNEQFF. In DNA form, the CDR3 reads TGTGCCAGCTCACGGGTAGTGGGCTCCAATGAGCAGTTCTTC.

Here the CDR3 DNA reads TGTGCCAGCAGCCAACGACGAGGACAGGGGCTGGGGGGCTACACCTTC. Translated: CASSQRRGQGLGGYTF. The chain uses TRBV7-9 and TRBJ1-2; 9 bases match TRBD1. Germline V CDR1 and CDR2: SEHNR, FQNEAQ (reference sequence). Unmatched junction bases numbered 15, after V lost 5 bases and J lost 8 bases. The CDR3 is made up of 16 amino acids.

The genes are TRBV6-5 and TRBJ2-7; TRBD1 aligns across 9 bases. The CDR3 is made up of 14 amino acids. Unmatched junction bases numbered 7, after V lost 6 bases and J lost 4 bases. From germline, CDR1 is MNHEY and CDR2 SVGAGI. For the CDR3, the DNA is TGTGCCAGCAGCGACAGGGGGACTACTTACGAGCAGTACTTC. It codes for CASSDRGTTYEQYF.

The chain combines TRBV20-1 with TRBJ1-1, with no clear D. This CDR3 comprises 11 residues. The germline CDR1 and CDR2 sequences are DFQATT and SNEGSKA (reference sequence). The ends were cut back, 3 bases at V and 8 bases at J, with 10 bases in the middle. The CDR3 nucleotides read TGCAGTGCTAGGCGTCAGGCCGAAGCTTTCTTT. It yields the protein CSARRQAEAFF.

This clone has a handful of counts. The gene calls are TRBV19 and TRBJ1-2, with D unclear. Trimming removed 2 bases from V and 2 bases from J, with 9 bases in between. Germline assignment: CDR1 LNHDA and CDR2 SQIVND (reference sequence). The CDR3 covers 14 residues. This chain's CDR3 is CASSILDSNYGYTF. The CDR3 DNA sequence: TGTGCCAGTAGTATATTAGACTCGAACTATGGCTACACCTTC.

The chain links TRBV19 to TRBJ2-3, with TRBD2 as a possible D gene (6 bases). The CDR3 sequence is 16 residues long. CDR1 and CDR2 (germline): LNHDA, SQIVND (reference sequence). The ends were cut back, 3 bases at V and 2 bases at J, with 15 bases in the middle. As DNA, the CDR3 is TGTGCCAGTAGTATCCGGGACGGGAGACACACAGATACGCAGTATTTT. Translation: CASSIRDGRHTDTQYF.

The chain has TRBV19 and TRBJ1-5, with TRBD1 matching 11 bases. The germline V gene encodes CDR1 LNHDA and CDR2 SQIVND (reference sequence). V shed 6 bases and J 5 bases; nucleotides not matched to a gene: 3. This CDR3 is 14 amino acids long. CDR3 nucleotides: TGTGCCAGTAGACCGGGACAGGGGGATCAGCCCCAGCATTTT. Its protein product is CASRPGQGDQPQHF. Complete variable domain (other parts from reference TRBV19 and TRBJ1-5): DGGITQSPKYLFRKEGQNVTLSCEQNLNHDAMYWYRQDPGQGLRLIYYSQIVNDFQKGDIAEGYSVSREKKESFPLTVTSAQKNPTAFYLCASRPGQGDQPQHFGDGTRLSIL.

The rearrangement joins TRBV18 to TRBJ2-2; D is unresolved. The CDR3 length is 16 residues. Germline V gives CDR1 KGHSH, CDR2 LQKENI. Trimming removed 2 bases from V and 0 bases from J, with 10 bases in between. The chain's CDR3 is CASSPSAAPNTGELFF. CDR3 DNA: TGTGCCAGCTCACCATCGGCGGCACCGAACACCGGGGAGCTGTTTTTT.

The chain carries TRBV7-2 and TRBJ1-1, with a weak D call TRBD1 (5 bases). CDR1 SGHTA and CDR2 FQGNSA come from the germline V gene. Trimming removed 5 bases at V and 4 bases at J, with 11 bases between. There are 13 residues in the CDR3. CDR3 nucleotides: TGTGCCAGCAGCCCGCAGGGACTCACTGAAGCTTTCTTT. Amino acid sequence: CASSPQGLTEAFF.

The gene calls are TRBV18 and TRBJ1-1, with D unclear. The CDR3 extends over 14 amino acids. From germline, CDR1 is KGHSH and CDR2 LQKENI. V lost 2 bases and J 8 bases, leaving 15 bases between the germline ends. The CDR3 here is CASSPGSLGGEAFF. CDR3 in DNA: TGTGCCAGCTCACCAGGGTCCCTGGGCGGGGAAGCTTTCTTT. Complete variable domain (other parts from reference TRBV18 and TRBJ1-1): NAGVMQNPRHLVRRRGQEARLRCSPMKGHSHVYWYRQLPEEGLKFMVYLQKENIIDESGMPKERFSAEFPKEGPSILRIQQVVRGDSAAYFCASSPGSLGGEAFFGQGTRLTVV.

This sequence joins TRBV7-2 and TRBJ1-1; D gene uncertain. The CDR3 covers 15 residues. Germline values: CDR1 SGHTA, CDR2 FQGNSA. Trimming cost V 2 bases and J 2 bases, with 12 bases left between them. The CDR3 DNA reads TGTGCCAGCAGCTTAATTTCGCCAGGCAACACTGAAGCTTTCTTT. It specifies CASSLISPGNTEAFF. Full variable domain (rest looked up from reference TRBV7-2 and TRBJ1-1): GAGVSQSPSNKVTEKGKDVELRCDPISGHTALYWYRQSLGQGLEFLIYFQGNSAPDKSGLPSDRFSAERTGGSVSTLTIQRTQQEDSAVYLCASSLISPGNTEAFFGQGTRLTVV.

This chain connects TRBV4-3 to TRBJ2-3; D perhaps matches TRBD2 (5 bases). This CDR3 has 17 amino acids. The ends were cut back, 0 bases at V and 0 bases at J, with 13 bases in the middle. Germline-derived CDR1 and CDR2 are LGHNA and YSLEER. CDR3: CASSQESAGFSTDTQYF. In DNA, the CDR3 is TGCGCCAGCAGCCAAGAGAGTGCGGGCTTCAGCACAGATACGCAGTATTTT.

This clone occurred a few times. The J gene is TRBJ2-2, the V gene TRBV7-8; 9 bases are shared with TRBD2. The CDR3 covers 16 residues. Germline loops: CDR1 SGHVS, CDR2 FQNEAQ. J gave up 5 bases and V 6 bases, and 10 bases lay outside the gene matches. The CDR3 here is CASRATEAGGTGELFF. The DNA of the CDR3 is TGTGCCAGCAGGGCAACTGAAGCGGGAGGTACCGGGGAGCTGTTTTTT.

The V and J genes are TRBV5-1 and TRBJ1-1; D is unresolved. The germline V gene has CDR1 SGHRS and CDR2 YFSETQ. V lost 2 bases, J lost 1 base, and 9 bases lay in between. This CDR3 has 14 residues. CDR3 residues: CASSFAGENTEAFF. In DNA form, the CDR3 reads TGCGCCAGCAGCTTCGCGGGAGAGAACACTGAAGCTTTCTTT.

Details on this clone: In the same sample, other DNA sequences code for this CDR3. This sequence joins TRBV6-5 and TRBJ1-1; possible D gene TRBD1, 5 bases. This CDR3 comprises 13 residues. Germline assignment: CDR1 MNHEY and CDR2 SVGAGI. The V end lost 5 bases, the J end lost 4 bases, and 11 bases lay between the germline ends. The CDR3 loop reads CASSPLGGTEAFF. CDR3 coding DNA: TGTGCCAGCAGTCCACTGGGGGGCACTGAAGCTTTCTTT.